This note documents a single TCR beta chain sequence. The antigen it recognizes is unknown. No much larger clone exists at a distance of one base, and base qualities are not known. This specimen belongs to a study of cytomegalovirus exposure and HLA in healthy donors (TCRdb year 2017). A note on the overall study: In an earlier analysis of several hundred of the donors, 276 Gb of sequence data and some 100 million unique TCR beta sequences from 150 million to 200 million T cells were reported. About five DR-DQ haplotypes were treated as single units for association and clustering because of strong linkage in the cohort. Donor age, sex, ethnicity and CMV serostatus were compiled alongside the repertoire data. All discovery cohort repertoires had been generated using a single sequencing platform. The genetic ancestry cluster associated with self-reported Caucasian donors included over 80% of the 398 genotyped donors. Across 300 to 400 genotyped donors of the cohort, an average of 235,054 unique TCR beta nucleotide sequences per donor were sequenced, and about a sixth of those sequences were non-productive. Both class I and class II loci were covered by HLA typing, at four-digit resolution. An earlier analysis of some 500 of the donors applied high-throughput TCR beta sequencing to assess whether each TCR beta V gene segment acted as functional or pseudogenic. Typing coverage differed by locus: A, B, C, DRB1 and DQB1 were typed in roughly 620-630 donors, DQA1 in about 510, DPA1 in around 600, and DPB1 in roughly 470. To study patterns of TCR occurrence, a later analysis re-analyzed previously published TCR beta repertoires from 500 to 850 donors and added high-resolution HLA genotyping. Rather than using new phenotypic data, the later analysis identified candidate immune exposures from TCR beta sequences and from how often those sequences occurred across donors. Using immunosequencing, the study profiled T cell repertoires from 500 to 800 subjects and related those repertoires to cytomegalovirus serostatus. To predict cytomegalovirus infection status, the study combined high-throughput TCR immunosequencing, statistical association of individual TCRs with disease status, and machine learning. Besides the first cohort of roughly 700 subjects, a separate validation cohort made up of 120 or so different subjects was used. The study was designed to test whether signatures of past pathogen exposure could be identified by cataloging public T cell receptors. A later genetic analysis used genome-wide SNP genotypes for about 60% of the roughly 670 donors, treating that subset as a discovery cohort. An early release covering roughly 600 HLA-typed donors comprised approximately 300 gigabases of sequencing data and around 86 million unique TCR sequences.

The cohort was made up of 666 healthy bone marrow donors. Cohort members were all nominally healthy when sampled, although unrecorded immune exposures were likely present. The donor was CMV seropositive and belonged to the group of 250 to 300 seropositive cohort members. A peripheral blood sample was collected from each donor, and TCR beta sequencing was performed on peripheral blood mononuclear cells. The Qiagen DNeasy Blood Extraction Kit was used to extract genomic DNA from the blood cell samples. Counted from cysteine to phenylalanine, this CDR3 has 11 amino acids. The kept DNA is CDR3 alone, 33 bases in frame from the first base. The junction carries 8 bases between V and J, which are trimmed by 4 bases and 9 bases respectively. For CDR1 and CDR2, the germline V gene lists SGHDT and YYEEEE. Results and caveats for the whole study, not just this receptor: In this cohort, only TCR beta chains were sequenced, and detectable features were limited by the absence of alpha or paired-chain data. In the study, around 160 TCR beta chains were listed as associated with cytomegalovirus. According to the authors, the approach could potentially be generalized to other disease states and immunological phenotypes. According to a later analysis, TCR association rates differed among HLA loci, with DRB1 alleles showing the most associated TCRs and HLA-C alleles showing the fewest. CMV serostatus was the only immune exposure information available for the cohort. A further reported finding was that TCR beta sequences accurately predicted the HLA-A and HLA-B alleles for most subjects in the first cohort. Three of the identified cytomegalovirus-associated TCR beta chains were confirmed in vitro to be specific for cytomegalovirus antigens. Because HLA typing was unavailable for some donors at each locus, only the typed subset was used in association tests. In both the original and validation cohorts, the classifier was reported to diagnose cytomegalovirus status with high specificity and sensitivity. In a later genetic analysis, a missense DCLRE1C variant was associated with V-gene and J-gene trimming of TCR beta chains, and the association was replicated in an independent cohort. Roughly uniform sequencing depth across donors was assumed in presence/absence analyses, although this assumption may not hold. A later analysis associated approximately 17,000 TCR beta sequences with specific HLA alleles at a false discovery rate of 0.05. A later genetic analysis reported fewer N-insertions in productive TCRs among donors in an Asian-associated ancestry cluster than the 666-donor mean. Most TCR sequences were seen in very few donors, while some public TCRs were found in many individuals. In an earlier analysis of about 550 of the donors, most TCR beta V segments were observed in productive rearrangements about 90% or about 30% of the time, broadly matching IMGT annotations. The earlier analysis of almost 600 of the donors excluded over 15 rarely observed V segments, including chromosome 9 orphons, because counts were too low. Correlated functional status among segregating V segments might be attributable to linkage disequilibrium, but an unknown experimental factor could not be ruled out. Several of the top co-occurrence clusters appeared to be linked to parvovirus B19, influenza, CMV and Epstein-Barr virus, according to a later analysis. In a later analysis, most CMV-associated TCR beta chains were found to appear HLA-restricted, with HLA associations seemingly driven largely by CMV exposure. Assigning TCR associations to individual alleles was difficult when HLA alleles, especially DR and DQ, strongly co-occurred. In a later analysis, HLA-associated TCR beta chains were found to be more clonally expanded and to have lower generation probabilities than equally common non-associated chains. A cluster of highly shared sequence variants was judged likely to represent a technical artifact of the sequencing pipeline. Because the 87-base-pair reads could not distinguish some IMGT-functional V segments, including TRBV6-2 and TRBV6-3, those segments were excluded.

Libraries came from the immunoSEQ multiplex PCR assay. For the multiplex PCR, a mixture combining 60 forward primers for TCR Vbeta segments and 13 reverse primers for TCR Jbeta segments was used. The CDR3 region of rearranged TCR beta genes was amplified from genomic DNA by a multiplex PCR assay. Amplified TCR beta libraries were sequenced as 87-base-pair reads on the Illumina HiSeq System. Per the authors' processing: In a later analysis, tens of millions of unique TCR beta chains were counted across the 500 to 850 repertoires, and around 11 million of these chains were shared by at least two donors. Raw reads were error-corrected and collapsed into unique sequences with a nearest-neighbor algorithm that merged closely related sequences to remove PCR and sequencing errors. Alignment of CDR3 sequences to IMGT reference sequences was used to assign V, D and J gene segments. Each retained sequence needed at least a six-nucleotide match to both a V gene segment and a J gene segment. Rearrangements were classified as productive when the CDR3 lacked stop codons and remained in frame with V and J, and all other rearrangements were classified as non-productive. CDR3 was defined by IMGT convention, running from the second conserved V-encoded cysteine to the conserved J-encoded phenylalanine. Sequences without an unambiguous match to a single V gene segment were excluded from the earlier analysis of approximately 560 of the donors. An earlier analysis of roughly 590 of the donors called V segments functional above 56.7% productive rearrangements and segregating when the between-donor standard deviation exceeded 5%. A statistical classification framework was developed to diagnose cytomegalovirus status using the catalog of TCR beta chain sequences. In a later analysis, V and J genes were assigned by comparing TCR nucleotide sequences against IMGT/GENE-DB human TR gene sequences. A later analysis assigned CDR3 sequences and most-parsimonious VDJ recombination scenarios with the TCRdist pipeline. In a later analysis, every TCR beta chain was defined by the combination of its CDR3 amino acid sequence and its V-gene family, and reads without a unique V-gene family were dropped. A later analysis removed several hundred highly shared, low-generation-probability nucleotide sequences to deal with suspected cross-contamination and a sequencing artifact. In a later analysis, a clonal expansion index for each public chain was calculated from normalized within-repertoire ranks of inferred template counts. A later analysis computed generation probabilities with a VDJ recombination model fitted to out-of-frame rearrangements, and checked the results against IGoR. In a later analysis, TCR-TCR, TCR-HLA and TCR-CMV co-occurrence was scored with hypergeometric tests, and a repertoire-size bias correction was applied to TCR pairs. A later analysis estimated false discovery rates by permuting HLA or CMV assignments 20 times. A later analysis grouped co-occurring TCRs with DBSCAN, adding TCRdist sequence similarity when clustering within HLA-allele-positive subsets. Repertoires with fewer than 30,000 or more than 120,000 public chains, plus five repertoires with anomalous nucleotide sharing, were excluded from co-occurrence clustering. The source is immuneACCESS, and TCRdb retained only in-frame sequences with V and J called. Part of the clones is not carried over; for the studies checked, unresolved V genes explain less than half of this, and the remainder is unexplained. The V and J calls and clone size are taken from that table; D and trimming were inferred from the DNA. Here the sample has fewer than 130,000 clones; more than 60% occur a single time. The top ten constitute roughly 6% of the sample.

The sequence links TRBV5-6 to TRBJ2-1; no D gene can be assigned with confidence. The specimen sequenced was PBMCs. The TCR originated in a man aged 30 to 45 in good health and CMV-seropositive. The base sequence is TGTGCCAGCAGCCACGTCGGTGAGCAGTTCTTC. It specifies CASSHVGEQFF. The CDR3, completed at both ends by the reference TRBV5-6 and TRBJ2-1 genes, gives the full variable domain DAGVTQSPTHLIKTRGQQVTLRCSPKSGHDTVSWYQQALGQGPQFIFQYYEEEERQRGNFPDRFSGHQFPNYSSELNVNALLLGDSALYLCASSHVGEQFFGPGTRLTVL.